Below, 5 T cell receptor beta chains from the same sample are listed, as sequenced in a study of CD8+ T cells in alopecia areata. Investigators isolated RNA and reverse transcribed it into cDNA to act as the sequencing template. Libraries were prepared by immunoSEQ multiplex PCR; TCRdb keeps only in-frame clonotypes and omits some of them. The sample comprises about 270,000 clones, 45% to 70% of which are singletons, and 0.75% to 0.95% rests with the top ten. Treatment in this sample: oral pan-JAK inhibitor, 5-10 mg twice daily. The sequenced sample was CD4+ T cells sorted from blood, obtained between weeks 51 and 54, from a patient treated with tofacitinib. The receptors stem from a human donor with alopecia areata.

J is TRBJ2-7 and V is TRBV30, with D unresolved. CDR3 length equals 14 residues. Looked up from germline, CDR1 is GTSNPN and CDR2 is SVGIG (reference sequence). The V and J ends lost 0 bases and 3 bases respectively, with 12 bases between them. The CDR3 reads CAWSVGQIIYEQYF. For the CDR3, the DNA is TGTGCCTGGAGTGTTGGTCAGATAATCTACGAGCAGTACTTC.

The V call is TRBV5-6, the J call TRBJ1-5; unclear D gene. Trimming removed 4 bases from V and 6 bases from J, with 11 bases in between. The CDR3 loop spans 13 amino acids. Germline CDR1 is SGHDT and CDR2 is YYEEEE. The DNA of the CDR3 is TGTGCCAGCAGCCTGCGGGCCGGTCAGCCCCAGCATTTT. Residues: CASSLRAGQPQHF.

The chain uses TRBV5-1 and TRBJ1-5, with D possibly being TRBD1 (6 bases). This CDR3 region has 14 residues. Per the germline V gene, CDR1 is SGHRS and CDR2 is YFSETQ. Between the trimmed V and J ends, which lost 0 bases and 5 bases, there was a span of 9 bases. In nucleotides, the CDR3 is TGCGCCAGCAGCTTGGAAGGGGGGGATCAGCCCCAGCATTTT. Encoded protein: CASSLEGGDQPQHF.

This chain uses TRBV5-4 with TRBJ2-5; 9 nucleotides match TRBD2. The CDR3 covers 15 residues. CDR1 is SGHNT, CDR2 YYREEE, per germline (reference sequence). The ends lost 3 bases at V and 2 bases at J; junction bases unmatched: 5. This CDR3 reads CASSSAGGRQETQYF. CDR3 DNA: TGTGCCAGCAGCTCAGCGGGGGGTCGACAAGAGACCCAGTACTTC.

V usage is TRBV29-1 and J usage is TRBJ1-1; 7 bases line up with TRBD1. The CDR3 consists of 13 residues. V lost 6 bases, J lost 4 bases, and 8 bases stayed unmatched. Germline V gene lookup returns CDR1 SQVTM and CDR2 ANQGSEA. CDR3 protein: CSVSRGMGTEAFF. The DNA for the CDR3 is TGCAGCGTCTCCAGGGGGATGGGCACTGAAGCTTTCTTT.